The clone carrying this T cell receptor (beta chain) occurred a few times. What it binds is not known. The sample originates from a study of T cells after yellow fever vaccination. About the study: Each low-cell-number fraction was prepared by means of SMART-Seq v4 Ultra Low Input. Points from the study as a whole: Booster sampling recovered most clones from primary vaccination (roughly 97% CD4, approximately 90% CD8). A weaker secondary response peaked on day 5, the primary on day 15.

Template-switching 5'RACE yielded the TCR cDNA; a universal primer site and UMIs were added in the process. One entry per CDR3 protein, called by TCRdb with MiXCR from the 5' RACE reads. The table lists hundreds of thousands of distinct CDR3 sequences, around 3.6% of them singletons. The CDR3 length is 12 residues. With 6 bases removed from V and 4 bases from J, the gap between germline ends came to 9 bases. The material was PBMCs, obtained on the day of the yellow fever booster vaccination. The TCR comes from a young man who received the YFV17D yellow fever vaccine. This chain joins TRBV12-3 or TRBV12-4 and TRBJ1-1, with D uncertain. The CDR3 is CASRRVSTEAFF. CDR3 DNA sequence: TGTGCCAGCAGGAGGGTGAGCACTGAAGCTTTCTTT.